Listed below are T cell receptor beta chains from one sample, sequenced in a study of CD8+CD57+ T cells in acquired aplastic anemia. TCRdb processed the reads anew with MiXCR; each CDR3 protein has one entry. The sample has under 150,000 distinct CDR3 sequences, 41% seen once. The sequenced sample was sorted CD4+, CD8+, or CD8+CD57+ T cells (not recorded which) from PBMCs. The source of these receptors is a human donor in good health, serving as a control. Both conserved end residues are part of each CDR3. The D gene is left open where the match is weak. Where a row states a size, it is once, few, many or the class of an expanded clone; other rows omit it.

D,length,size,V,J,DNA,CDR3
-,14,many,TRBV5-1,TRBJ2-3,TGCGCCAGCAGCCCGGGACTTCTCACAGATACGCAGTATTTT,CASSPGLLTDTQYF
-,15,many,TRBV19,TRBJ1-2,TGTGCCAGTAGTCCAGCGCGGGCACACACCTATGGCTACACCTTC,CASSPARAHTYGYTF
TRBD2,15,many,TRBV5-1,TRBJ2-3,TGCGCCAGCAGAAAAGCGGGAACGGGGGCAGATACGCAGTATTTT,CASRKAGTGADTQYF
-,15,many,TRBV19,TRBJ1-3,TGTGCCAGTATGGGGAACCTTTGGGCAATGGACACCATATATTTT,CASMGNLWAMDTIYF
-,16,many,TRBV5-1,TRBJ1-3,TGCGCCAGCAGCCCGGACAGCATGAGCTCTGGAAACACCATATATTTT,CASSPDSMSSGNTIYF
-,16,many,TRBV4-2,TRBJ2-5,TGTGCCAGCAGCCAAGAGGCCCAGGGAGGCCAAGAGACCCAGTACTTC,CASSQEAQGGQETQYF
-,11,many,TRBV12-5,TRBJ2-1,TGTGCTAGTGGTACCCACAATGAGCAGTTCTTC,CASGTHNEQFF
TRBD1,14,-,TRBV5-1,TRBJ1-2,TGCGCCAGTAGCGAGGGACAGGGGCACTACAGCTACACCTTC,CASSEGQGHYSYTF
-,15,many,TRBV9,TRBJ1-4,TGTGCCAGCAGCGTAGGGGCATCCGGCAATGAAAAACTGTTTTTT,CASSVGASGNEKLFF
TRBD2,14,-,TRBV10-3,TRBJ2-1,TGTGCCATCAGTGTTGGCGGGGGGGTCAATGAGCAGTTCTTC,CAISVGGGVNEQFF
TRBD1,15,many,TRBV5-1,TRBJ2-1,TGCGCCAGCAGCTGGGGGACAGGTTCATACAATGAGCAGTTCTTC,CASSWGTGSYNEQFF
TRBD2,16,many,TRBV5-1,TRBJ2-5,TGCGCCAGCAGAGGGACTAGCGGGGGGTCACAAGAGACCCAGTACTTC,CASRGTSGGSQETQYF
-,14,many,TRBV20-1,TRBJ2-2,TGCAGTGCTAGAAGGGCAGATCGGACTGGGGAGCTGTTTTTT,CSARRADRTGELFF
-,18,few,TRBV14,TRBJ1-4,TGTGCCAGCAGCCAGTGGGACCCTAAGGCCCTGCGAGGTGAAAAACTGTTTTTT,CASSQWDPKALRGEKLFF
-,14,-,TRBV9,TRBJ1-2,TGTGCCAGCAGCGTAGATCACAGCACATATGGCTACACCTTC,CASSVDHSTYGYTF
TRBD2,15,-,TRBV5-1,TRBJ2-3,TGCGCCAGCAGCATCTGGACTAGCGGCACAGATACGCAGTATTTT,CASSIWTSGTDTQYF
-,15,many,TRBV12-3/TRBV12-4,TRBJ1-1,TGTGCCAGCAGTTTAGGGGCAGACGGATCCACTGAAGCTTTCTTT,CASSLGADGSTEAFF
-,16,many,TRBV19,TRBJ1-5,TGTGCCAGTAGTATCGTGGGGGGCTCAAGCAATCAGCCCCAGCATTTT,CASSIVGGSSNQPQHF
TRBD1,16,-,TRBV19,TRBJ1-2,TGTGCCAGTAGTGGCGGGACAGGGACCACTAACTATGGCTACACCTTC,CASSGGTGTTNYGYTF
-,12,few,TRBV24-1,TRBJ1-2,TGTGCCACCAGTGATTCCGGGTTAGGCTACACCTTC,CATSDSGLGYTF
TRBD1,14,-,TRBV29-1,TRBJ2-5,TGCAGCGCTTTAAATAGGGACAGTGAAGAGACCCAGTACTTC,CSALNRDSEETQYF
TRBD2,15,-,TRBV20-1,TRBJ2-7,TGCAGTGCTCCTACATCCTCGGGGGGTCGGGACGAGCAGTACTTT,CSAPTSSGGRDEQYF
-,12,-,TRBV29-1,TRBJ1-1,TGCAGCGTATACGACAGCTACACTGAGGCTTTCTTT,CSVYDSYTEAFF
-,15,many,TRBV2,TRBJ1-3,TGTGCCAGCAGTATCGTCAGGGGAGCTGGAAACACCATATATTTT,CASSIVRGAGNTIYF
-,12,-,TRBV20-1,TRBJ2-1,TGCAGTGCTAGTACGGGGCGGGCTGAGCAGTTCTTC,CSASTGRAEQFF
TRBD2,15,once,TRBV29-1,TRBJ2-5,TGCAGCGGCGGACCCAGACTAGCGGGGGAAGAGACCCAGTACTTC,CSGGPRLAGEETQYF
TRBD2,15,-,TRBV11-3,TRBJ2-7,TGCGCCAGCAGCCCGCGTGGCGGGAGATTCAACGAGCAGTACTTC,CASSPRGGRFNEQYF
-,15,many,TRBV2,TRBJ2-5,TGTGCCAGCAGGGAACTCGGGGGGCCCAAAGAGACCCAGTACTTC,CASRELGGPKETQYF
TRBD2,17,few,TRBV12-3/TRBV12-4,TRBJ2-1,TGTGCCAGCAGTTTTAAAATCCTGGGACTAGCGGGAAATGAGCAGTTCTTC,CASSFKILGLAGNEQFF
TRBD1,15,-,TRBV18,TRBJ1-1,TGTGCCAGCTCACCGGCGACAGGGATGAACACTGAAGCTTTCTTT,CASSPATGMNTEAFF
-,15,-,TRBV13,TRBJ1-1,TGTGCCAGCAGCTTAGAAGGTCAGGGGAACACTGAAGCTTTCTTC,CASSLEGQGNTEAFF
TRBD1,16,once,TRBV9,TRBJ1-2,TGTGCCAGCAGCGTAGCACCACAGGGGAGTGTCGATGGCTACACCTTC,CASSVAPQGSVDGYTF
-,14,-,TRBV12-3/TRBV12-4,TRBJ2-3,TGTGCCAGCAGCCCAGTACTTCCGGCAGGTACGCAGTATTTT,CASSPVLPAGTQYF
-,13,-,TRBV12-3/TRBV12-4,TRBJ1-6,TGTGCCAGCAGCCATGCCAATGGGGGGAAACTCCACTTT,CASSHANGGKLHF
-,15,-,TRBV10-3,TRBJ1-5,TGTGCCATCAGTGATATAGGGGGTGGCAATCAGCCCCAGCATTTT,CAISDIGGGNQPQHF
-,16,-,TRBV12-3/TRBV12-4,TRBJ2-4,TGTGCCAGCAGTCGCCGATTCCAGCTAGCCAAAAACATTCAGTACTTC,CASSRRFQLAKNIQYF
-,15,many,TRBV19,TRBJ2-3,TGTGCCAGTAGCCCGGTGGGACTCCTCACAGATACGCAGTATTTT,CASSPVGLLTDTQYF
-,17,few,TRBV6-1,TRBJ2-1,TGTGCCAGCAGTCCTCGAAGCGGCGGGAATCACTACAATGAGCAGTTCTTC,CASSPRSGGNHYNEQFF
TRBD2,15,few,TRBV20-1,TRBJ2-3,TGCAGTGAGGCTAGCGGGGGGGCCAGATCAGATACGCAGTATTTT,CSEASGGARSDTQYF
-,14,-,TRBV6-1,TRBJ1-1,TGTGCCAGCAGTCCGGGACGCCTAATTTCCGAAGCTTTCTTT,CASSPGRLISEAFF
-,13,-,TRBV15,TRBJ1-5,TGTGCCACCAGCACAGGGTTCGGACAGCCCCAGCATTTT,CATSTGFGQPQHF
-,19,-,TRBV4-2,TRBJ1-6,TGTGCCAGCAGCCCGTTTCAAGGGGCTTCAAGCCCCTATAATTCACCCCTCCACTTT,CASSPFQGASSPYNSPLHF
-,13,many,TRBV28,TRBJ1-5,TGTGCCAGCAACCTGGCGGGGGATCAGCCCCAGCATTTT,CASNLAGDQPQHF
-,14,-,TRBV13,TRBJ2-7,TGTGCCAGCAGCGCCCGGGACTCCGCCTACGAGCAGTACTTC,CASSARDSAYEQYF
TRBD2,16,many,TRBV4-1,TRBJ2-7,TGCGCCAGCAGCCAAAGGACTAGCGGGATTGGCTACGAGCAGTACTTC,CASSQRTSGIGYEQYF
TRBD2,13,-,TRBV20-1,TRBJ2-5,TGCAGTGCTACGGGACTAGCCCGGGAGACCCAGTACTTC,CSATGLARETQYF
TRBD1,15,-,TRBV12-3/TRBV12-4,TRBJ1-3,TGTGCCAGCAGTTTGGGAACATTGGACAGGGAGGCCATATATTTT,CASSLGTLDREAIYF
-,13,many,TRBV3-1,TRBJ1-1,TGTGCCAGCAGCCAAGTTATGAGGACTGAAGCTTTCTTT,CASSQVMRTEAFF
-,13,-,TRBV25-1,TRBJ2-7,TGTGCCAGCAGTGAATCGACAGCCTACGAGCAGTATTTC,CASSESTAYEQYF
-,19,few,TRBV5-4,TRBJ2-2,TGTGCCAGCAGCCGGGTGGGGAAAAACGGGGACACGAACACCGGGGAGCTGTTTTTT,CASSRVGKNGDTNTGELFF
TRBD2,18,many,TRBV5-1,TRBJ2-3,TGCGCCAGCAGCTTGGGACTAGCGGGGGGACCTAGCACAGATACGCAGTATTTT,CASSLGLAGGPSTDTQYF
-,11,many,TRBV2,TRBJ2-1,TGTGCCAGCGCTAGGGACAATGAGCAGTTCTTC,CASARDNEQFF
TRBD1,14,-,TRBV6-1,TRBJ1-5,TGTGCCAGCACCCCCCGGACAGGGGATCAGCCCCAGCATTTT,CASTPRTGDQPQHF
-,13,many,TRBV7-9,TRBJ1-1,TGTGCCAGCAACGTAGACAGAAACACTGAAGCTTTCTTT,CASNVDRNTEAFF
-,15,-,TRBV24-1,TRBJ2-3,TGTGCCACCAGCGTACCCGGGGGCGGTACAGATACGCAGTATTTT,CATSVPGGGTDTQYF